The 3 T cell receptor beta chains listed next were all sequenced from one sample in a study of shared clonotypes between healthy human individuals. TCRdb keeps only in-frame clones here, not all; method: immunoSEQ multiplex PCR. The data hold around 2.1 million clones, with more than 85% observed a single time. Naive CD8 cells comprised CD45RO-negative, CCR7-positively selected cells, excluding terminally differentiated effector memory CD45RA+ cells. The specimen sequenced was naive CD8+ T cells from PBMCs. All receptors come from a man between 18 and 35 years old in good health. Some clones in this sample may be carry-over from other donors' samples.

This chain links TRBV5-4 with TRBJ1-1; TRBD1 might be the D (6 bases). The ends were cut back, 2 bases at V and 2 bases at J, with 19 bases in the middle. Germline V CDR1 and CDR2: SGHNT, YYREEE (reference sequence). This CDR3 comprises 17 residues. DNA for the CDR3: TGTGCCAGCAGCTTTCTCGATACGTTACAGGGAAACACTGAAGCTTTCTTT. This translates into CASSFLDTLQGNTEAFF.

This chain uses TRBV28 with TRBJ2-6, with D possibly being TRBD2 (5 bases). Germline V CDR1 and CDR2: MDHEN, SYDVKM. V lost 6 bases to trimming and J lost 4 bases, with 16 bases between them. The CDR3 sequence is 16 residues long. The CDR3 is CASSLDDYLGANVLTF. CDR3 DNA sequence: TGTGCCAGCAGCCTAGACGACTACTTAGGGGCCAACGTCCTGACTTTC. Combining the CDR3 with reference TRBV28 and TRBJ2-6 gives the whole variable domain DVKVTQSSRYLVKRTGEKVFLECVQDMDHENMFWYRQDPGLGLRLIYFSYDVKMKEKGDIPEGYSVSREKKERFSLILESASTNQTSMYLCASSLDDYLGANVLTFGAGSRLTVL.

The J gene is TRBJ1-2, the V gene TRBV7-3, with 7 bases lining up with TRBD1. The CDR3 consists of 14 residues. Trimming at V came to 5 bases and at J to 4 bases, leaving 7 bases not matched to a gene. From germline, CDR1 is SGHTA and CDR2 FQGTGA. This CDR3 is CASSPAGTVYGYTF. Here the CDR3 DNA reads TGTGCCAGCAGCCCGGCCGGGACAGTCTATGGCTACACCTTC.